This entry lists 27 T cell receptor beta chains sequenced from one sample in a study of blood T cell repertoires in COVID-19. The repertoire was sequenced with immunoSEQ multiplex PCR; TCRdb's copy has only in-frame clones and lacks some. The data show approximately 70,000 clones, roughly four fifths seen once. Sequencing input: peripheral blood. These receptors all come from a woman older than 75 with acute or convalescent COVID-19.

V usage is TRBV7-9 and J usage is TRBJ2-7; TRBD1 matches at 9 bases. CDR1 and CDR2 from the germline V gene are SEHNR and FQNEAQ (reference sequence). The CDR3 loop spans 16 amino acids. Trimming cost V 5 bases and J 6 bases; bases outside gene matches: 14. This CDR3 reads CASSRIRDRVWSEQYF. The CDR3 DNA follows: TGTGCCAGCAGCCGCATCCGGGACAGGGTTTGGAGCGAGCAGTACTTC.

The chain uses TRBV5-4 and TRBJ2-1; 15 nucleotides align to TRBD2. The ends lost 4 bases at V and 8 bases at J; junction bases unmatched: 7. Germline CDR1 and CDR2: SGHNT and YYREEE (reference sequence). The CDR3 runs 16 residues. CDR3 nucleotide sequence: TGTGCCAGCAGCCCCCGGACTAGCGGGGGGGCCGATGAGCAGTTCTTC. It yields the protein CASSPRTSGGADEQFF. The full variable domain, with the rest looked up from reference TRBV5-4 and TRBJ2-1, is ETGVTQSPTHLIKTRGQQVTLRCSSQSGHNTVSWYQQALGQGPQFIFQYYREEENGRGNFPPRFSGLQFPNYSSELNVNALELDDSALYLCASSPRTSGGADEQFFGPGTRLTVL.

The V and J genes are TRBV29-1 and TRBJ1-4; unclear D gene. The V gene lost 7 bases and the J gene lost 2 bases, with 14 bases spanning the gap. Germline loops: CDR1 SQVTM, CDR2 ANQGSEA. The CDR3 runs to 14 residues. In nucleotides, the CDR3 is TGCAGCGGTCGGGCGGGTCTGACTAATGAAAAACTGTTTTTT. Amino acids: CSGRAGLTNEKLFF.

This chain links TRBV6-5 with TRBJ1-5; possibly TRBD1 for D (6 bases). Trimming removed 6 bases at V and 7 bases at J, with 16 bases between. Germline CDR1 is MNHEY and CDR2 is SVGAGI. The CDR3 contains 14 residues. CDR3 sequence: CASSYGGVGQPQHF. The CDR3 bases are TGTGCCAGCAGCTACGGGGGCGTAGGGCAGCCCCAGCATTTT.

V gene TRBV7-6 combines with J gene TRBJ1-5, with 8 bases that match TRBD1. CDR1 and CDR2 (germline): SGHVS, FNYEAQ. The CDR3 is 15 amino acids. The junction had 9 bases not matched to a gene; V was cut back by 5 bases and J by 6 bases. Written as DNA, the CDR3 is TGTGCCAGCAGCCAAAGGGGCAGGGGGCCTCAGCCCCAGCATTTT. This gives the protein CASSQRGRGPQPQHF.

The chain carries TRBV5-1 and TRBJ2-3; weak D call: TRBD1 (5 bases). The ends were cut back, 0 bases at V and 0 bases at J, with 5 bases in the middle. CDR3 length equals 14 residues. The germline gives CDR1 SGHRS, CDR2 YFSETQ. The CDR3 spells CASSLGQSTDTQYF. The CDR3 coding sequence is TGCGCCAGCAGCTTGGGACAGAGCACAGATACGCAGTATTTT.

In DNA, the CDR3 is TGTGCCAGCAGTCCGGATAGGAGGCAGTATTTT. Residues: CASSPDRRQYF. V usage is TRBV12-3 or TRBV12-4 and J usage is TRBJ2-3, with D unclear. This CDR3 region has 11 residues. V lost 5 bases, J lost 11 bases, and 11 bases lay in between.

This clone showed up just once. The chain has TRBV6-5 and TRBJ1-2, with 9 positions matching TRBD1. Looked up from germline, CDR1 is MNHEY and CDR2 is SVGAGI. V dropped 6 bases and J dropped 6; count of bases not matched to a gene: 5. This CDR3 is 13 amino acids long. CDR3 sequence reads: CASRVGQGHGYTF. The CDR3 DNA reads as TGTGCCAGCAGGGTAGGACAGGGGCATGGCTACACCTTC.

The rearrangement links TRBV7-9 to TRBJ1-6; possible D gene TRBD1, 5 bases. V was pared by 1 base and J by 10 bases, with 17 bases between. Germline V lookup: CDR1 SEHNR, CDR2 FQNEAQ (reference sequence). CDR3 length: 16 amino acids. This chain's CDR3 is CASSLVLDTVSSPLHF. CDR3 in DNA: TGTGCCAGCAGCTTAGTCCTGGACACCGTCTCGTCACCCCTCCACTTT.

This clone was seen many times. The V call is TRBV6-5, the J call TRBJ2-7, with D tentatively TRBD1 (6 bases). V lost 9 bases to trimming and J lost 7 bases, with 13 bases between them. CDR1 is MNHEY, CDR2 SVGAGI, per germline. This CDR3 region has 11 residues. This CDR3 reads CASFRGDEQYF. The CDR3 DNA reads TGTGCCAGTTTCAGGGGAGATGAGCAGTACTTC.

This rearrangement joins TRBV12-3 or TRBV12-4 to TRBJ2-1, with D unclear. The V gene lost 3 bases and the J gene lost 4 bases, with 7 bases spanning the gap. CDR3 length equals 13 residues. This chain's CDR3 is CASSFAGYNEQFF. The CDR3 nucleotides read TGTGCCAGCAGTTTTGCCGGTTACAATGAGCAGTTCTTC.

The chain is built from TRBV19 and TRBJ1-5; a weak D match, TRBD1 (6 bases). This CDR3 comprises 13 residues. Trimming shortened V by 8 bases and J by 4 bases, and 12 bases separated the two germline ends. Germline lookup yields CDR1 LNHDA and CDR2 SQIVND (reference sequence). This CDR3 is CASGPDRNQPQHF. CDR3 nucleotide sequence: TGTGCCAGTGGCCCGGACAGAAATCAGCCCCAGCATTTT.

The rearrangement links TRBV11-2 to TRBJ1-3, with 8 bases lining up with TRBD1. J lost 0 bases, V lost 5 bases, and 6 bases had no gene match. CDR3 length: 16 amino acids. Germline V lookup: CDR1 SGHAT, CDR2 FQNNGV. The CDR3 bases are TGTGCCAGCAGCGTAACAGGGGGAATCTCTGGAAACACCATATATTTT. This gives the protein CASSVTGGISGNTIYF.

The chain links TRBV28 to TRBJ1-1; 7 bases are a match to TRBD1. This CDR3 has 12 residues. J lost 3 bases, V lost 11 bases, and 6 bases had no gene match. The germline CDR1 and CDR2 sequences are MDHEN and SYDVKM. The CDR3 loop reads CAVRGAYTEAFF. Here the CDR3 DNA reads TGTGCCGTCAGGGGGGCTTACACTGAAGCTTTCTTT.

CDR3 nucleotide sequence: TGCGCCAGCAGCCCGGGACAGGGGGCCATGGTCTACACTGAAGCTTTCTTT. Its protein product is CASSPGQGAMVYTEAFF. V is TRBV5-1 and J is TRBJ1-1, with 12 nucleotides matching TRBD1. Germline V gene lookup returns CDR1 SGHRS and CDR2 YFSETQ. CDR3 length equals 17 residues. With 4 bases clipped from V and 3 bases from J, the junction kept 10 bases outside the gene matches.

This chain connects TRBV7-2 to TRBJ2-1, with D possibly being TRBD2 (5 bases). CDR1 and CDR2 (germline): SGHTA, FQGNSA. Deletions cut 10 bases from V and 0 bases from J, with 13 bases between. The CDR3 contains 14 residues. The CDR3 DNA reads as TGTGCCATCGCAAGGCGGGCCTCCTACAATGAGCAGTTCTTC. It is translated as CAIARRASYNEQFF.

The chain uses TRBV7-8 and TRBJ1-1; D ambiguous. V was trimmed by 5 bases and J by 1 base, leaving 8 bases between them. The length of the CDR3 is 13 residues. From germline, CDR1 is SGHVS and CDR2 FQNEAQ. CDR3 sequence reads: CASSLGRNTEAFF. Written as DNA, the CDR3 is TGTGCCAGCAGCCTAGGTCGGAACACTGAAGCTTTCTTT. Full variable domain (missing parts from reference TRBV7-8 and TRBJ1-1): GAGVSQSPRYKVAKRGQDVALRCDPISGHVSLFWYQQALGQGPEFLTYFQNEAQLDKSGLPSDRFFAERPEGSVSTLKIQRTQQEDSAVYLCASSLGRNTEAFFGQGTRLTVV.

The chain employs TRBV15 and TRBJ2-1; TRBD2 matches 9 bases. Germline V gene lookup returns CDR1 LNHNV and CDR2 YYDKDF (reference sequence). The length of the CDR3 is 17 residues. With 0 bases clipped from V and 6 bases from J, the junction kept 9 bases outside the gene matches. CDR3 in amino acids: CATSRDLGGGARNEQFF. As DNA, the CDR3 is TGTGCCACCAGCAGAGATCTAGGCGGGGGGGCCCGCAATGAGCAGTTCTTC.

The CDR3 DNA follows: TGTGCCAGCAGCACCGGGACAGCCGGGGAGCTGTTTTTT. Translating gives CASSTGTAGELFF. The rearrangement joins TRBV11-3 to TRBJ2-2; 7 bases fit TRBD1. This CDR3 spans 13 amino acids. With V trimmed by 5 bases and J by 6 bases, 3 bases remained unmatched. Germline CDR1 reads SGHNT; CDR2 reads YENEEA.

This chain joins TRBV4-1 and TRBJ1-1; the D is unclear. Trimming took 1 base from V and 5 from J, leaving 14 bases between them. The CDR3 spans 15 residues. CDR1 is MGHRA, CDR2 YSYEKL, per germline. The CDR3: CASSQVVAAGTEAFF. The CDR3 DNA reads TGCGCCAGCAGCCAAGTAGTCGCCGCGGGTACTGAAGCTTTCTTT.

The chain links TRBV7-9 to TRBJ1-2; a possible D gene is TRBD1 (6 bases). The CDR3 spans 12 residues. Germline loops: CDR1 SEHNR, CDR2 FQNEAQ (reference sequence). With 8 bases removed from V and 4 bases from J, the gap between germline ends came to 11 bases. CDR3 residues: CASVRGTYGYTF. In DNA form, the CDR3 reads TGTGCCAGCGTCAGGGGAACCTATGGCTACACCTTC. Based on the CDR3 plus reference TRBV7-9 and TRBJ1-2, the full variable domain is DTGVSQNPRHKITKRGQNVTFRCDPISEHNRLYWYRQTLGQGPEFLTYFQNEAQLEKSRLLSDRFSAERPKGSFSTLEIQRTEQGDSAMYLCASVRGTYGYTFGSGTRLTVV.

This clone appeared once. In nucleotides, the CDR3 is TGTGCCAGCAGACCAACACGGACAGGCGCCACAGATACGCAGTATTTT. Protein product: CASRPTRTGATDTQYF. This chain uses TRBV6-6 with TRBJ2-3; 7 bases are shared with TRBD1. The CDR3 contains 16 residues. From germline, CDR1 is MNHNY and CDR2 SVGAGI (reference sequence). With 6 bases clipped from V and 2 bases from J, the junction kept 11 bases outside the gene matches.

The gene calls are TRBV6-5 and TRBJ2-7, with a possible D match to TRBD1 (6 bases). The CDR3 has 13 amino acids. Per germline, CDR1 MNHEY and CDR2 SVGAGI. V was pared by 0 bases and J by 6 bases, with 9 bases between. The CDR3 reads CASSYSRGGEQYF. The CDR3, as DNA: TGTGCCAGCAGTTACTCCAGGGGTGGCGAGCAGTACTTC.

In this sample, this clone turned up a few times. This rearrangement joins TRBV18 to TRBJ1-6, with D unclear. The V end was cut by 3 bases, the J end by 10 bases, with 19 bases between. CDR3 size: 16 residues. Looked up from germline, CDR1 is KGHSH and CDR2 is LQKENI. The CDR3 DNA reads as TGTGCCAGCTCACCCTCCCTATTAATTGAGCGATCACCCCTCCACTTT. Translated, it gives CASSPSLLIERSPLHF.

This chain uses TRBV6-6 with TRBJ1-5; TRBD1 matches 8 bases. Germline lookup yields CDR1 MNHNY and CDR2 SVGAGI (reference sequence). V shed 2 bases, J shed 0 bases, and the junction held 3 bases outside the gene matches. This CDR3 contains 16 residues. Here the CDR3 reads CASSYGTGISNQPQHF. The CDR3 DNA sequence: TGTGCCAGCAGTTACGGGACAGGTATTAGCAATCAGCCCCAGCATTTT.

J is TRBJ2-7 and V is TRBV21-1; the listed D gene, TRBD1, was not tested against the DNA. TRBV21-1 is labeled a pseudogene. This CDR3 contains 15 residues. The DNA for the CDR3 is TGTGCCAGCAGCAGACAGGGACTTTACTCCTACGAGCAGTACTTC. Its translation: CASSRQGLYSYEQYF.

This clone was detected once. The J gene is TRBJ2-3, the V gene TRBV6-2 or TRBV6-3; no firm D call. The germline gives CDR1 MNHEY, CDR2 SVGEGT. Trimming pared 0 bases from V and 2 bases from J, leaving 6 bases between. This CDR3 contains 14 residues. The CDR3 nucleotides are TGTGCCAGCAGTTACTCTTCGGTCACAGATACGCAGTATTTT. Its protein product is CASSYSSVTDTQYF.